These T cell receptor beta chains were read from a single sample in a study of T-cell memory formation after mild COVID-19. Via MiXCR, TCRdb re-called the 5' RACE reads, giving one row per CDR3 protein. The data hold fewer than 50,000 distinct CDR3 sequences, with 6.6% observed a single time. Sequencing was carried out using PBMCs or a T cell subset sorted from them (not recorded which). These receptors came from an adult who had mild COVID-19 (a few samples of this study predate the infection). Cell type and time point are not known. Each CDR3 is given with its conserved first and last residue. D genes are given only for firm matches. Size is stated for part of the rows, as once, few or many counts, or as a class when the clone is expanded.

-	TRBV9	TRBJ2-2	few	TGTGCCAGCAGCGTGGCTACAGGGAGGGCCGGGGAGCTGTTTTTT	CASSVATGRAGELFF
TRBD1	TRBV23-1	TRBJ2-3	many	TGCGCCAGCAGTCAATCAGGGACAGGGGCCCCTGATACGCAGTATTTT	CASSQSGTGAPDTQYF
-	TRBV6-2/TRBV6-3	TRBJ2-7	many	TGTGCCAGCAGTTACGGGCCGCCAGTCGCCTACGAGCAGTACTTC	CASSYGPPVAYEQYF
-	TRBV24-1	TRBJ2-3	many	TGTGCCACCAGTGATGGAACGGGGGGCGGAGATACGCAGTATTTT	CATSDGTGGGDTQYF
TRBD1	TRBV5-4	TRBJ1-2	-	TGTGCCAGCAGCTTGGACAGGGGTTCGGGCTACACCTTC	CASSLDRGSGYTF
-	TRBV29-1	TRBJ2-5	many	TGCAGCGTTGAAGATCCCAGGCAAGAGACCCAGTACTTC	CSVEDPRQETQYF
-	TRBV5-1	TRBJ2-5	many	TGCGCCAGCAGCTTGGTTTTAATGGGAGCAGGAACAGAGACCCAGTACTTC	CASSLVLMGAGTETQYF
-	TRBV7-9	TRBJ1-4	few	TGTGCCAGCAGCTTAGATGAAACAACTAATGAAAAACTGTTTTTT	CASSLDETTNEKLFF
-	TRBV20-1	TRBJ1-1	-	TGCAGTGCTAGGGTTTTATCCGTCGAAGCTTTCTTT	CSARVLSVEAFF
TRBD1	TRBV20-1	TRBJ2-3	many	TGCAGTGCACCGACAGGGTTGGTAACAGATACGCAGTATTTT	CSAPTGLVTDTQYF
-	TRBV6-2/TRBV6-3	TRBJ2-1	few	TGTGCCAGCAGTTACTCGGATCCCTACAATGAGCAGTTCTTC	CASSYSDPYNEQFF
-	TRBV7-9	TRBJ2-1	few	TGTGCCAGCAGCCCCAAAGAGTCACGTTCACCCTACAATGAGCAGTTCTTC	CASSPKESRSPYNEQFF
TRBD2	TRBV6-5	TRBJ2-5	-	TGTGCCAGCAGTTCCCCATCAGCGGGAGTAGAGACCCAGTACTTC	CASSSPSAGVETQYF
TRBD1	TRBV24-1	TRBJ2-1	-	TGTGCCACCAGTGATACTTTTCTTAGGGGCGGGACAGGGGATAGGAATGAGCAGTTCTTC	CATSDTFLRGGTGDRNEQFF
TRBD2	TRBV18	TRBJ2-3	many	TGTGCCAGCTCACCTCTACGGACTAGCGGGTCGTCCACAGATACGCAGTATTTT	CASSPLRTSGSSTDTQYF
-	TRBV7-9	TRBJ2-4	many	TGTGCCAGCAGCTTGGCCATGGAGAACATTCAGTACTTC	CASSLAMENIQYF
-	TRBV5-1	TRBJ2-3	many	TGCGCCAGCAGCTTGGCGGGGACAAAGGGGCTGGGCACAGATACGCAGTATTTT	CASSLAGTKGLGTDTQYF
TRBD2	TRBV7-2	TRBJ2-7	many	TGTGCCAGCAGCTTAGATAGGACTAGCGGAAACCCCAAGGCGTACGAGCAGTACTTC	CASSLDRTSGNPKAYEQYF
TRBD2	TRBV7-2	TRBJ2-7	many	TGTGCCAGCAGCCCCGGGACTAGCGGGCGGGCCGGAAAGTACTTC	CASSPGTSGRAGKYF
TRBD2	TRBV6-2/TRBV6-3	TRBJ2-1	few	TGTGCCAGCAGTTCTGGGACTAGCGGGAGTAATGAGCAGTTCTTC	CASSSGTSGSNEQFF
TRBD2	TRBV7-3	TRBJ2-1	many	TGTGCCAGCAGCTCTTCGGGACTAGCGGGGGACAATGAGCAGTTCTTC	CASSSSGLAGDNEQFF
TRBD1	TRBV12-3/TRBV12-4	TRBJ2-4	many	TGTGCCAGCAGTGGGACAGGGGGATACATTCAGTACTTC	CASSGTGGYIQYF
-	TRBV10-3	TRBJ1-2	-	TGTGCCATCAGTGAAAGAGGGGACTATGGCTACACCTTC	CAISERGDYGYTF
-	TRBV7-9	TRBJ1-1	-	TGTGCCAGCAGCCTTACGATCTTAAGGGGAGGCACTGAAGCTTTCTTT	CASSLTILRGGTEAFF
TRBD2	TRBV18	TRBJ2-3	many	TGTGCCAGCTCTCCCGGGGGGGGCACAGATACGCAGTATTTT	CASSPGGGTDTQYF
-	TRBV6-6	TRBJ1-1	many	TGTGCCAGCCGAACCAACACTGAAGCTTTCTTT	CASRTNTEAFF
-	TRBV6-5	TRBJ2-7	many	TGTGCCAGCAGTTACAGCAGCGGGACATTCTACGAGCAGTACTTC	CASSYSSGTFYEQYF
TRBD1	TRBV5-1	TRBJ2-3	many	TGCGCCAGCAGCTTGGCAGGGGGCGGAGATACGCAGTATTTT	CASSLAGGGDTQYF
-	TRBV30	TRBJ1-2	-	TGTGCCTGGAATTGGGTAAGGGATGGCTACACCTTC	CAWNWVRDGYTF
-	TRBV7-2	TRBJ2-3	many	TGTGCCAGCAGCTTATACACAGATACGCAGTATTTT	CASSLYTDTQYF
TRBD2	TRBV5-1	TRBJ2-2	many	TGCGCCAGCCAGATTAGCGGGGCGAACACCGGGGAGCTGTTTTTT	CASQISGANTGELFF
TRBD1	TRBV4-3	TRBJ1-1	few	TGCGCCAGCAGCCAATTTAGAACAGGGGGAGGCACTGAAGCTTTCTTT	CASSQFRTGGGTEAFF
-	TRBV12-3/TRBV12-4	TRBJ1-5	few	TGTGCCAGCAGCCCAGCGGGAGGGGGACAGCCCCAGCATTTT	CASSPAGGGQPQHF
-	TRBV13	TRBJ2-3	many	TGTGCCAGCAGCTTAGGGGCTGCCCGTCTTGGCTCGCAGTATTTT	CASSLGAARLGSQYF
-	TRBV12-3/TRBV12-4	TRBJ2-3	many	TGTGCCAGCAGTTTTCTACAGGGCACAGATACGCAGTATTTT	CASSFLQGTDTQYF
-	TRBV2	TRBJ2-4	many	TGTGCCAGCAGTGGGGTGTCTAGTGTGACCAAAAACATTCAGTACTTC	CASSGVSSVTKNIQYF
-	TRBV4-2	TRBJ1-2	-	TGTGCCAGCAGCCAAGAAGGGGTTAGCGGCTACACCTTC	CASSQEGVSGYTF
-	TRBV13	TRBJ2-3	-	TGTGCCAGCAGCTTAGCCGGGAGCAGGATTTTCGGGACAGATACGCAGTATTTT	CASSLAGSRIFGTDTQYF
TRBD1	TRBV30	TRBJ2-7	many	TGTGCCTGGAGTTCCGGGACAGGGACCTACGAGCAGTACTTC	CAWSSGTGTYEQYF
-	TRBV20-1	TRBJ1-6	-	TGCAGTGCGACCGGGTCCCGGGGTAATTCACCCCTCCACTTT	CSATGSRGNSPLHF
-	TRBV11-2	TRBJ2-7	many	TGTGCCAGCAGTGAGGGATGGGACCCCTCCTACGAGCAGTACTTC	CASSEGWDPSYEQYF
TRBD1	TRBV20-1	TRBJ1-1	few	TGCAGTGCCCTACAGGGGAAGGCTTTCTTT	CSALQGKAFF
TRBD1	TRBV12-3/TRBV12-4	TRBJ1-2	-	TGTGCCAGCAGTGCGGGACAGTCCTATGGCTACACCTTC	CASSAGQSYGYTF
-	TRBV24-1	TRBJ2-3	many	TGTGCCACCAGTGATTCAAGGGTTCGCACAGATACGCAGTATTTT	CATSDSRVRTDTQYF
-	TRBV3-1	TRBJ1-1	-	TGTGCCAGCTGGGGGAACACTGAAGCTTTCTTT	CASWGNTEAFF
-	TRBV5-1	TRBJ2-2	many	TGCGCCAGCAGCTTGACGGGGGAGTACACCGGGGAGCTGTTTTTT	CASSLTGEYTGELFF
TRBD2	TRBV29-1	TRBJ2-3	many	TGCAGCGTTGAAGCGGGGACTACCAGCACAGATACGCAGTATTTT	CSVEAGTTSTDTQYF
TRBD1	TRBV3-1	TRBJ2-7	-	TGTGCCAGCAGCCGTTCCGGGACAGGGGTTGAGCAGTACTTC	CASSRSGTGVEQYF
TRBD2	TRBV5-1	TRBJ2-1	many	TGCGCCAGCAGCTTGGAGGCTAGCGGGGGGATCAATGAGCAGTTCTTC	CASSLEASGGINEQFF
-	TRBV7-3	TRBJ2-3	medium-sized	TGTGCCAGCAGCTTAACGGGAGATACGCAGTATTTT	CASSLTGDTQYF
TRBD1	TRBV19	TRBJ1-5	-	TGTGCCAGTAGTATAGACAGGGACAGGGGCCTTAGCAATCAGCCCCAGCATTTT	CASSIDRDRGLSNQPQHF
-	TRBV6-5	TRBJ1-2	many	TGTGCCAGCAGTTATCCGGGGCAGGGCTACACCTTC	CASSYPGQGYTF
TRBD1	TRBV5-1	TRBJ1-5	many	TGCGCCAGCAGCTTGGGGGACAGGGGTCAGCCCCAGCATTTT	CASSLGDRGQPQHF
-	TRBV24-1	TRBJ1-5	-	TGTGCCACCAGTGACTCCTCAGGGGTCAATATCAATCAGCCCCAGCATTTT	CATSDSSGVNINQPQHF
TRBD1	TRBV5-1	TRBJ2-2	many	TGCGCCAGCAGCTTGGCCAGGGGGCGAAACACCGGGGAGCTGTTTTTT	CASSLARGRNTGELFF